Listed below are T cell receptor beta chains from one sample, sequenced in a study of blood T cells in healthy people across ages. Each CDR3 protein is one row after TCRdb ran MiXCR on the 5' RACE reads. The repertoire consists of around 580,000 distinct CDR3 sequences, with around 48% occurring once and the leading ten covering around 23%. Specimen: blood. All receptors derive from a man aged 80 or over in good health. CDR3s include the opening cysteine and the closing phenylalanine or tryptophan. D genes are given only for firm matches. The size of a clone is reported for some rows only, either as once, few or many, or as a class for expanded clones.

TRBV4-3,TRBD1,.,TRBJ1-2,CASSRDRVSYGYTF,TGCGCCAGCAGCAGGGACAGGGTGAGCTATGGCTACACCTTC
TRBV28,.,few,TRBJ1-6,CASRFSGGESYNSPLHF,TGTGCCAGCAGATTCTCGGGTGGCGAATCCTATAATTCACCCCTCCACTTT
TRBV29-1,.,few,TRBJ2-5,CSVDWVRETQYF,TGCAGCGTTGACTGGGTTCGAGAGACCCAGTACTTC
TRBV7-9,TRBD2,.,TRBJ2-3,CASSHGTSGSTGTQYF,TGTGCCAGCAGCCACGGGACTAGCGGGAGCACAGGTACGCAGTATTTT
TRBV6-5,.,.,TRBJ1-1,CASRRTRGDTEAFF,TGTGCCAGCAGGCGGACCAGGGGAGACACTGAAGCTTTCTTT
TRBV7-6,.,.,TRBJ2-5,CASSSWTVKETQYF,TGTGCCAGCAGCTCGTGGACTGTCAAAGAGACCCAGTACTTC
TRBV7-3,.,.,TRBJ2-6,CASSLIGQGGSGANVLTF,TGTGCCAGCAGCCTAATAGGGCAGGGTGGTTCTGGGGCCAACGTCCTGACTTTC
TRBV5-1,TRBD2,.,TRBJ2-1,CASSPGQAGVGEQFF,TGCGCCAGCAGCCCGGGACAAGCGGGGGTGGGTGAGCAGTTCTTC
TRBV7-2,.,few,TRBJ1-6,CASSLLTPANSPLHF,TGTGCCAGCAGCTTATTGACCCCGGCCAATTCACCCCTCCACTTT
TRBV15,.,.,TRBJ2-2,CATSRDASGSNTGELFF,TGTGCCACCAGCAGAGATGCGAGCGGGTCGAACACCGGGGAGCTGTTTTTT
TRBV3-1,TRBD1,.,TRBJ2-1,CASSHGQGAGNEQFF,TGTGCCAGCAGCCATGGACAGGGGGCGGGTAATGAGCAGTTCTTC
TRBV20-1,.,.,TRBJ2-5,CSASALRGLRETQYF,TGCAGTGCTAGTGCTCTGCGGGGCTTGAGAGAGACCCAGTACTTC
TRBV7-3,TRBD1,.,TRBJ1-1,CASSSSDRAGHTEAFF,TGTGCCAGCAGCTCAAGCGACAGGGCTGGGCACACTGAAGCTTTCTTT
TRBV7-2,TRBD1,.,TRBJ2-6,CASSLAGQGAGANVLTF,TGTGCCAGCAGCTTAGCGGGACAGGGTGCTGGGGCCAACGTCCTGACTTTC
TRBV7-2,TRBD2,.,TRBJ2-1,CASSAGVGRPSRYNEQFF,TGTGCCAGCAGCGCGGGGGTGGGCCGGCCATCACGATACAATGAGCAGTTCTTC
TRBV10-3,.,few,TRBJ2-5,CAISEGPRGEETQYF,TGTGCCATCAGTGAGGGGCCGCGCGGGGAGGAGACCCAGTACTTC
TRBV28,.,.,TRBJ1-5,CASSPLGFGARNQPQHF,TGTGCCAGCAGTCCGCTTGGTTTCGGGGCTCGAAATCAGCCCCAGCATTTT
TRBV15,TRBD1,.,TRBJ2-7,CATSNPGQKYEQYF,TGTGCCACCAGCAACCCGGGACAGAAATACGAGCAGTACTTC
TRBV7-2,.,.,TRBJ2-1,CASSAAGNNEQFF,TGTGCCAGCAGCGCCGCAGGGAACAATGAGCAGTTCTTC
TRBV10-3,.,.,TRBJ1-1,CAISRVDSFEAFF,TGTGCCATCTCTCGAGTCGACAGTTTTGAAGCTTTCTTT
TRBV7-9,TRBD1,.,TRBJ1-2,CASSFIGGEYGYTF,TGTGCCAGCAGCTTCATAGGGGGCGAGTATGGCTACACCTTC
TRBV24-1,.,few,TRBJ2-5,CATSGVSGPGETQYF,TGTGCCACCAGTGGGGTTAGCGGCCCTGGTGAGACCCAGTACTTC
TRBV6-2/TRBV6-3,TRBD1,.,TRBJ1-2,CASSLQGPMGGYTF,TGTGCCAGCAGTTTACAGGGGCCTATGGGAGGCTACACCTTC
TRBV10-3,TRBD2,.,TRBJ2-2,CAISEGEAGAGTGELFF,TGTGCCATCAGTGAGGGTGAAGCGGGAGCCGGGACCGGGGAGCTGTTTTTT
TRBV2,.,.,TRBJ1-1,CASSVDRYTEAFF,TGTGCCAGCAGCGTTGACAGGTACACTGAAGCTTTCTTT